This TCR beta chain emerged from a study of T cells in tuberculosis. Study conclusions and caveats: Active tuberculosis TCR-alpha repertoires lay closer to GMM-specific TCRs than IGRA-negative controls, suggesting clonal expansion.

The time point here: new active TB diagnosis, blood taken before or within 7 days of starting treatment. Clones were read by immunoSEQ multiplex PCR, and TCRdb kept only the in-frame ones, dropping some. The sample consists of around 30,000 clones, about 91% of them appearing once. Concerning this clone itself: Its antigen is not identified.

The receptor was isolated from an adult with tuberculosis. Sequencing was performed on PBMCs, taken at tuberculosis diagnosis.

The CDR3 bases are TGTGCCAGCAGCTTTCCCGACAGGATCGCTGAAGCTTTCTTT. It is translated as CASSFPDRIAEAFF. V is TRBV5-4 and J is TRBJ1-1; D is possibly TRBD1 (6 bases). Trimming took off 2 bases at V and 6 bases at J, with 14 bases between the two ends. Per the germline V gene, CDR1 is SGHNT and CDR2 is YYREEE (reference sequence). This CDR3 comprises 14 residues.